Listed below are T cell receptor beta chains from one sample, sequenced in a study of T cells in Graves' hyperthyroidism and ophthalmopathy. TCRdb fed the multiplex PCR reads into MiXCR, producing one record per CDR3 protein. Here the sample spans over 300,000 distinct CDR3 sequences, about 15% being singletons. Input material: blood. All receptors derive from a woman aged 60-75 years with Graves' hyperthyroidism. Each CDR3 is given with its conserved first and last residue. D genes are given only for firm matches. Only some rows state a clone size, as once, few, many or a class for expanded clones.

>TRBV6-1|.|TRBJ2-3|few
TGTGCCAGCACCGAGGACGAGCACACAGATACGCAGTATTTT
CASTEDEHTDTQYF
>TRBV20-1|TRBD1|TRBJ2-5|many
TGCAGTGCTAGAGATTGGGGACAGGGGGCCGAAGAGACCCAGTACTTC
CSARDWGQGAEETQYF
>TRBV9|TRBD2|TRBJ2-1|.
TGTGCCAGCAGCGTAGATGGACTAGCGGGAGGCGGTCCCTACAATGAGCAGTTCTTC
CASSVDGLAGGGPYNEQFF
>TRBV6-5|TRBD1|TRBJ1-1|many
TGTGCCAGCAGTTACTCTCAGGGACAGCAGGACGCTGAAGCTTTCTTT
CASSYSQGQQDAEAFF
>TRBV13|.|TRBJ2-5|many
TGTGCCAGCCACCGGGCCGGAGGGGGAGAGACCCAGTACTTC
CASHRAGGGETQYF
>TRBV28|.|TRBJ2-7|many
TGTGCCAGCAGTGACCGGGCCCATCCTTTTGAGCAGTACTTC
CASSDRAHPFEQYF
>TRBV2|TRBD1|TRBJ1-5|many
TGTGCCAGCAGATCGACAGGGTATCAGCCCCAGCATTTT
CASRSTGYQPQHF
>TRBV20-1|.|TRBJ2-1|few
TGCAGTGCTCTCGGGACTTTCAATGAGCAGTTCTTC
CSALGTFNEQFF
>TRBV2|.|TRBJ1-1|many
TGTGCCAGCAGCAAACAGGGTTCAACTGAAGCTTTCTTT
CASSKQGSTEAFF
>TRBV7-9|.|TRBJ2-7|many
TGTGCCTCGCAGTGGGCGCCCTCCTACGAGCAGTACTTC
CASQWAPSYEQYF
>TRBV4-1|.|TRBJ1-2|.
TGCGCCAGCAGCCAAGTTACGGTCGGAGGCTACACCTTC
CASSQVTVGGYTF
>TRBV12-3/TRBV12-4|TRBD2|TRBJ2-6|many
TGTGCCGCCAGACTAAAAGAAGGAGGACTAGCGGGAGCTGGGGCCAACGTCCTGACTTTC
CAARLKEGGLAGAGANVLTF
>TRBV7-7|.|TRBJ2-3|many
TGTGCTAGCAGCTTAGGGACCCTAGATACGCAGTATTTT
CASSLGTLDTQYF
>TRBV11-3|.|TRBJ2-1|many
TGTGCCAGCAGCCCCCAGGTGTTGGTCGGGAGTGAGCAGTTCTTC
CASSPQVLVGSEQFF
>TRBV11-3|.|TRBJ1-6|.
TGTGCCAGCAGCATAGAGAACAGTTCACCCCTCCACTTT
CASSIENSSPLHF
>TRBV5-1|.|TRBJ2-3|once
TGCGCCAGCAGCCCAACCCCGGGGACAGATACGCAGTATTTT
CASSPTPGTDTQYF
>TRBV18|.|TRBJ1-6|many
TGTGCCAGCTCACGTGCGGGGTCTTCACCCCTCCACTTT
CASSRAGSSPLHF
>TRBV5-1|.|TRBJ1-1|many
TGCGCCAGCAGCCTCAACCCTGGGAACACTGAAGCTTTCTTT
CASSLNPGNTEAFF
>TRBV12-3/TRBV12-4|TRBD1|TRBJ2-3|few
TGTGCCAGCAGCCGCCGGGGCAGGGGGTACACAGATACGCAGTATTTT
CASSRRGRGYTDTQYF
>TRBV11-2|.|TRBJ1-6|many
TGTGCCAGCAGCAAAGGAGCCGGTTACGGTAATTCACCCCTCCACTTT
CASSKGAGYGNSPLHF
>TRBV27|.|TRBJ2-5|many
TGTGCCAGCAGTCCCCCGGGGGCGAAGACCCAGTACTTC
CASSPPGAKTQYF
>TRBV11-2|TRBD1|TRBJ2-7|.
TGTGCCAGCAGCTTTACTTCGGGACAGGACTTCTCCTACGAGCAGCACTTC
CASSFTSGQDFSYEQHF
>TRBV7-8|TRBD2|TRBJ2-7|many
TGTGCCAGCAGCTTAGTTCGAGTAACGGGGACTAGCGGGATCTACGAGCAGTACTTC
CASSLVRVTGTSGIYEQYF
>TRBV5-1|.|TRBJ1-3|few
TGCGCCAGCAGCCCCCAGGGGCCCATCTCTGGAAACACCATATATTTT
CASSPQGPISGNTIYF
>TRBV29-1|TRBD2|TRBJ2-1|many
TGCAGCATCGAAGACAGGGGGACTAGCGGGAGATTACCTGATGAGCAGTTCTTC
CSIEDRGTSGRLPDEQFF
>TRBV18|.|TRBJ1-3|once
TGTGTCAGCTCACCCTACAAAAGAGACTATAGAAACACCATATATTTT
CVSSPYKRDYRNTIYF
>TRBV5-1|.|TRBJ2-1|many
TGCGCCAGCAGCTTGGTTCTTAGCGGCCACAATGAGCAGTTCTTC
CASSLVLSGHNEQFF
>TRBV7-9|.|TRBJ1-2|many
TGTGCCAGCAGCCCGAGACAGTCCTCCTATGGCTACACCTTC
CASSPRQSSYGYTF
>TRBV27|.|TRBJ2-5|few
TGTGCCAGCAGCCCTCACGGGGGCCAGACCCAGTACTTC
CASSPHGGQTQYF
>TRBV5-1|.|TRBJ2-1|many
TGCGCCAGCAGCTTGGCGTTTGCGCACGAGCAGTTCTTC
CASSLAFAHEQFF
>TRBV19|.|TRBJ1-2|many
TGTGCCAGTGCCGGAGCGTCGGGGCGCATCTATGGCTACACCTTC
CASAGASGRIYGYTF
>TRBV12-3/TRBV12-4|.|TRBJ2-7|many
TGTGCCAGCAGTTTGGGCGGTGGCAGACTTCACTCCTACGAGCAGTACTTC
CASSLGGGRLHSYEQYF
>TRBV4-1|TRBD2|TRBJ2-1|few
TGCGCCAGCAGCCAAGTGCTACTAGCGGGCTTTAATGAGCAGTTCTTC
CASSQVLLAGFNEQFF
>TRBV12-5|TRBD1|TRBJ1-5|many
TGTGCTAGTGGTTTAGGACAGGGGGTAGGGCCCCAGCATTTT
CASGLGQGVGPQHF
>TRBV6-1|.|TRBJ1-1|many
TGTGCCAGCAGTTATCTTATGAACACTGAAGCTTTCTTT
CASSYLMNTEAFF
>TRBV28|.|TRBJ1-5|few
TGTGCCAGCAGTTTAGAGTTTTATCAGCCCCAGCATTTT
CASSLEFYQPQHF
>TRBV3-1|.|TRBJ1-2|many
TGTGCCAGCAGCCAAGAGCGAAGGCCGGGCTACACCTTC
CASSQERRPGYTF
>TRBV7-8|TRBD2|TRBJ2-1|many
TGTGCCAGCAGCCCGAGTGCGGCTGCCTCTAGCGGGAGAGGTGAGCAGTTCTTC
CASSPSAAASSGRGEQFF
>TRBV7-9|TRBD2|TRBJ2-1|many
TGTGCCAGCAGCTTAGTCGTTGGGACTAGCGGGAGAAGCAATGAGCAGTTCTTC
CASSLVVGTSGRSNEQFF
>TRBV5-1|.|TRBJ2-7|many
TGCGCCAGCAGCTTGGGGGGGGGCAGGGACTACGAGCAGTACTTC
CASSLGGGRDYEQYF
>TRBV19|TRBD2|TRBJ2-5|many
TGTGCCAGTAGTAGGGCTAGCGGGAGGTACCAAGAGACCCAGTACTTC
CASSRASGRYQETQYF
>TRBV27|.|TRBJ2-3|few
TGTGCCAGCAGTATCCAGGGGTTCACAGATACGCAGTATTTT
CASSIQGFTDTQYF
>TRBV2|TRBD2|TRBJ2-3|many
TGTGCCAGCAGTGAAGCGCGAGCGGGAGGGGTAGATACGCAGTATTTT
CASSEARAGGVDTQYF
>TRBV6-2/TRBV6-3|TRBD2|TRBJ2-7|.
TGTGCCAGCACCCCGACTAGCGGCTACGAGCAGTACTTC
CASTPTSGYEQYF
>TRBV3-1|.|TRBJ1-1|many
TGTGCCAGCAGCCAAGGGGCGGGACTCCTCGCTTTCTTT
CASSQGAGLLAFF
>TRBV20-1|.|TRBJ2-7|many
TGCAGTGCGGCTCGGGACTCCATGTCCTACGAGCAGTACTTC
CSAARDSMSYEQYF
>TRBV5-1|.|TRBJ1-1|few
TGCGCCAGCAGCTTGGATGGCAGGGGAAACACTGAAGCTTTCTTT
CASSLDGRGNTEAFF
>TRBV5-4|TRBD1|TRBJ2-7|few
TGTGCCAGCAGCTTAAGCGAAACAGGGGGCTACGAGCAGTACTTC
CASSLSETGGYEQYF